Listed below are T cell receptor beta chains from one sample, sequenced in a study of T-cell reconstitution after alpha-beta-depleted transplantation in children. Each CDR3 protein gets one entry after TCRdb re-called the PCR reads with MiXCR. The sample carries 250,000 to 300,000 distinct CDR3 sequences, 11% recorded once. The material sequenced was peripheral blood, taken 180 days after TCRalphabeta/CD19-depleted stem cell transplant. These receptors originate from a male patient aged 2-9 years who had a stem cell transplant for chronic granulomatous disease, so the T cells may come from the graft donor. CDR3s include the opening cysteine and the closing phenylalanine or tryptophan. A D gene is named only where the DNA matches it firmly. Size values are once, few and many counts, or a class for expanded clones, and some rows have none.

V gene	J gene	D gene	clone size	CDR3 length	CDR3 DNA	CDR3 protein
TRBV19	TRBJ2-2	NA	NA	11	TGTGCCAGTAGTGGCGCCGCGGGGCTGTTTTTT	CASSGAAGLFF
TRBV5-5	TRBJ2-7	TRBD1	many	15	TGTGCCAGCAGCTTGGGGACAGGGGGAATCTACGAGCAGTACTTC	CASSLGTGGIYEQYF
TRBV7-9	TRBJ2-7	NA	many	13	TGTGCCAGCAGCTTAGTAGTATCCTACGAGCAGTACTTC	CASSLVVSYEQYF
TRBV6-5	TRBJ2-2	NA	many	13	TGTGCCAGCAGGTTACCCAACACCGGGGAGCTGTTTTTT	CASRLPNTGELFF
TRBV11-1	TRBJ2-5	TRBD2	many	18	TGTGCCAGCAGCTTAGCCACCAGGGGACTAGCGGAGGAGGAGACCCAGTACTTC	CASSLATRGLAEEETQYF
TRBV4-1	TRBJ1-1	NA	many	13	TGCGCCAGCAGCCAAACCCTTACGGAAGAAGCTTTCTTT	CASSQTLTEEAFF
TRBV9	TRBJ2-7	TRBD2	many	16	TGTGCCAGCAGCGTAGCTGGAGCGGGAGTGGCCTACGAGCAGTACTTC	CASSVAGAGVAYEQYF
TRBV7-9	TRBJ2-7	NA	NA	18	TGTGCCAGCAGCTTAGGAGCGGGTGTGCGGGACAGCCCCTACGAGCAGTACTTC	CASSLGAGVRDSPYEQYF
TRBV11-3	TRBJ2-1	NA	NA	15	TGTGCCAGCAGCTATCCTAGCAGGTGGTACAATGAGCAGTTCTTC	CASSYPSRWYNEQFF
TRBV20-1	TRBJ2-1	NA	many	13	TGCAGTGCTAGGGGTCGGTCCTTCAATGAGCAGTTCTTC	CSARGRSFNEQFF
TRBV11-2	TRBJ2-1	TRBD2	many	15	TGTGCCAGCAGCGGAAGACTAGCACGATACAATGAGCAGTTCTTC	CASSGRLARYNEQFF
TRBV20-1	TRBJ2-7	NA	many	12	TGCAGTGCAGCCACCCGAGGGTACGAGCAGTACTTC	CSAATRGYEQYF
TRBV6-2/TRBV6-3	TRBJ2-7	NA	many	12	TGTGCCAGCAGTTATGGGGCAGACGAGCAGTACTTC	CASSYGADEQYF
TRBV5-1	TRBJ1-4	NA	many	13	TGCGCCAGCAGAGGCCAGGGAAATGAAAAACTGTTTTTT	CASRGQGNEKLFF
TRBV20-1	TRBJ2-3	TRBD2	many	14	TGCAGTGCCTGGACTAGCGGGAGGTCAGATACGCAGTATTTT	CSAWTSGRSDTQYF
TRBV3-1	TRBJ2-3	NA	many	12	TGTGCCAGCAGCCAGGGATCGCGTACGCAGTATTTT	CASSQGSRTQYF
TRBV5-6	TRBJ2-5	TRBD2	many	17	TGTGCCAGCAGCTTAGCAAGGGGACTAGCGGGATTAGAGACCCAGTACTTC	CASSLARGLAGLETQYF
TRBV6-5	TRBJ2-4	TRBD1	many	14	TGTGCCAGCAGTTACACGGGACAGGGGAACATTCAGTACTTC	CASSYTGQGNIQYF
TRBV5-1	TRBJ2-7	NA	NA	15	TGCGCCAGCAGCTCTAGTCAGGGGGGCTCTATGGTGCAGTACTTC	CASSSSQGGSMVQYF
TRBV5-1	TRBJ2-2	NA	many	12	TGCGCCAGCAATTTAGGCTCCGGGGAGCTGTTTTTT	CASNLGSGELFF
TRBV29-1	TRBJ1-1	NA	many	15	TGCAGCGTTGGGTCGTCGGCCCAGGGAGACATTGAAGCTTTCTTT	CSVGSSAQGDIEAFF
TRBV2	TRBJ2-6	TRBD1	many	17	TGTGCCAGCAGTGTAGGACAGGGTTACTCTGGGGCCAACGTCCTGACTTTC	CASSVGQGYSGANVLTF
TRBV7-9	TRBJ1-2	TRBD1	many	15	TGTGCCAGCAGCCGAGATACCGGGACAGGGCTTGGCTACACCTTC	CASSRDTGTGLGYTF
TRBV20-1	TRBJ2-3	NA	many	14	TGCAGTTTCAGGGGCGGGGGTGGAGCAGATACGCAGTATTTT	CSFRGGGGADTQYF
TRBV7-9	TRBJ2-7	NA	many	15	TGTGCCAGCAGCTTAAGTCTGGCAGGTATACACGAGCAGTACTTC	CASSLSLAGIHEQYF
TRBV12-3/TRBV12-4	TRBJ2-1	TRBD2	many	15	TGTGCCAGCAGTTTTTCAGCGGGAGGTTACAATGAGCAGTTCTTC	CASSFSAGGYNEQFF
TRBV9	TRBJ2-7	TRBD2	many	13	TGTGCCAGCAGCCCAGCGGGAGTCAACGAGCAGTACTTC	CASSPAGVNEQYF
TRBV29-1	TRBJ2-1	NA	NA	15	TGCAGCGTTGGGACTTCCGGGACGGTCTACAATGAGCAGTTCTTC	CSVGTSGTVYNEQFF
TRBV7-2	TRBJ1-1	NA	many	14	TGTGCCAGCAGCTTAGTGGGACACTTAACAGGGACTTTCTTT	CASSLVGHLTGTFF
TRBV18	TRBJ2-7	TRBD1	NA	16	TGTGCCAGCTCACCGGGGCTCGGGACAGCTTCGTACGAGCAGTACTTC	CASSPGLGTASYEQYF
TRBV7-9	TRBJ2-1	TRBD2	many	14	TGTGCCAGCCTTCTAGCGGGGCCCTACAATGAGCAGTTCTTC	CASLLAGPYNEQFF
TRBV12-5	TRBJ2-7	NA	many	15	TGTGCTAGTGGTTTCCGGACTGGGGGAGAAGTCGAGCAGTACTTC	CASGFRTGGEVEQYF
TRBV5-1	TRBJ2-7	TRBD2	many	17	TGCGCCAGCAGCTCGGGACTAGCGGGATCCGGTTCCTACGAGCAGTACTTC	CASSSGLAGSGSYEQYF
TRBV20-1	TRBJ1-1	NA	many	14	TGCAGTGCTGCAGGGAGGCGCGTGAACACTGAAGCTTTCTTT	CSAAGRRVNTEAFF
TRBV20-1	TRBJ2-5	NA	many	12	TGCAGTGCTATCCGGGGCTGGGAGACCCAGTACTTC	CSAIRGWETQYF
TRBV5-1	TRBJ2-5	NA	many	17	TGCGCCAGCAGAATTGATCGTATCAAAGCGTACCAAGAGACCCAGTACTTC	CASRIDRIKAYQETQYF
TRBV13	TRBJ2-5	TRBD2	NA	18	TGTGCCAGCAGCTTATTTGCGGGAGAAGGTGTGGGGCAAGAGACCCAGTACTTC	CASSLFAGEGVGQETQYF
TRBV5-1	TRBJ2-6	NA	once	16	TGCGCCAGCAGCTTAGACAGTATGTCTGGGACCAACGTCCTGTCTTTC	CASSLDSMSGTNVLSF
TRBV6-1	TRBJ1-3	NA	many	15	TGTGCCAGCAGCAGAGACATCACCCCTGGAAACACCATATATTTT	CASSRDITPGNTIYF
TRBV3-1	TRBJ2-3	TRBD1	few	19	TGTGCCAGCAGAATAACTGGACAGGGATCGGGAATGCTCACAGATACGCAGTATTTT	CASRITGQGSGMLTDTQYF
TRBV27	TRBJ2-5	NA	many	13	TGTGCCAGCAGCCGGGAGAGCCAAGAGACCCAGTACTTC	CASSRESQETQYF
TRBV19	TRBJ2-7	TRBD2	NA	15	TGTGCCAGTAGTGAGACTAGCGGGGCGACCTACGAGCAGTACTTC	CASSETSGATYEQYF
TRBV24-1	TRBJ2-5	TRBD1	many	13	TGTGCCACTGGCACAGGGGGCGGAGAGACCCAGTACTTC	CATGTGGGETQYF
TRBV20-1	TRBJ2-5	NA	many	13	TGCAGTGCAGAGATTGGGGCGGAAGAGACCCAGTACTTC	CSAEIGAEETQYF
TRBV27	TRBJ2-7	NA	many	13	TGTGCCAGCAGTTTCGCTAGCGAGTACGAGCAGTACTTC	CASSFASEYEQYF
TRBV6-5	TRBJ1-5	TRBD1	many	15	TGTGCCAGCAGCTACGGGACAGGGCAGGGTCAGCCCCAGCATTTT	CASSYGTGQGQPQHF
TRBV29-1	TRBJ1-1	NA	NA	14	TGCAGCGTAACCACAGGCCTCCCGAGTGGTGAAGCTTTCTTT	CSVTTGLPSGEAFF
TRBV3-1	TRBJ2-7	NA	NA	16	TGTGCCACCTGCCAAAATCCGGGATTAGGGATCCGCGAGCAGTACTTC	CATCQNPGLGIREQYF
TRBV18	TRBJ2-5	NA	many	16	TGTGCCAGCTCATCAGTCCTCCGGGACACCCAAGAGACCCAGTACTTC	CASSSVLRDTQETQYF
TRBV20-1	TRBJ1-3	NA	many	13	TGCAGTGCTAGGTACACGGTCGGAAACACCATATATTTT	CSARYTVGNTIYF
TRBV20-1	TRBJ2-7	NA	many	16	TGCAGTGCTAGAGAACCGGGACGGCAGTCTATCTACGAGCAGTACTTC	CSAREPGRQSIYEQYF
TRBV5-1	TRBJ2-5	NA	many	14	TGCGCCAGCAGCTTCCAGGGGGGTTACGAGACCCAGTACTTC	CASSFQGGYETQYF
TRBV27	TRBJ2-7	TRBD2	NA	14	TGTGCCAGCAGTGACGGACTAGCGGGATTTGAGCAGTACTTC	CASSDGLAGFEQYF
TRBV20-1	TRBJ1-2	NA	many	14	TGCAGTGCTAGATGGGAGTTAGCTAACTATGGCTACACCTTC	CSARWELANYGYTF